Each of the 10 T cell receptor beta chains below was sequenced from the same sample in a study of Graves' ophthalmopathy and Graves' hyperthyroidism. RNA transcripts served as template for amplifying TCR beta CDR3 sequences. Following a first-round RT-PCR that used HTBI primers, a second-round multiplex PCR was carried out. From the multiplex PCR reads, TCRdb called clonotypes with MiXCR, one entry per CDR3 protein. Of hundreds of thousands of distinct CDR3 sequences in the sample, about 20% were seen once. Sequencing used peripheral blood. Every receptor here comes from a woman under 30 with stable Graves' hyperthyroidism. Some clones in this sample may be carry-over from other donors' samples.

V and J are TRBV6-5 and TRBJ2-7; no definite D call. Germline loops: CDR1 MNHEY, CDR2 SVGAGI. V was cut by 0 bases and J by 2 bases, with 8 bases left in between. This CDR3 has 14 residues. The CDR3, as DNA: TGTGCCAGCAGTTACTCCGGGCCAACCTACGAGCAGTACTTC. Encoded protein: CASSYSGPTYEQYF.

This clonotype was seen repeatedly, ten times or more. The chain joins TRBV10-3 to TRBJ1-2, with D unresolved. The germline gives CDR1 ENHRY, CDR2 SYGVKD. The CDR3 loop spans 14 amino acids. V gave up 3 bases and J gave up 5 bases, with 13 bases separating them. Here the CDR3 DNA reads TGTGCCATCAGTGATGGACTGGGGAGTTATGGCTACACCTTC. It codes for CAISDGLGSYGYTF.

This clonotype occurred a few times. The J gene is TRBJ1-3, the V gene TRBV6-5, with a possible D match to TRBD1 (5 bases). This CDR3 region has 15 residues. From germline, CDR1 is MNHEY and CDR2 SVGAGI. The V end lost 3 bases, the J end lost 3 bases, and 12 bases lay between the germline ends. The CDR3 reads CASSYRRGDGNTIYF. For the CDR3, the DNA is TGTGCCAGCAGTTATAGGAGGGGTGATGGAAACACCATATATTTT.

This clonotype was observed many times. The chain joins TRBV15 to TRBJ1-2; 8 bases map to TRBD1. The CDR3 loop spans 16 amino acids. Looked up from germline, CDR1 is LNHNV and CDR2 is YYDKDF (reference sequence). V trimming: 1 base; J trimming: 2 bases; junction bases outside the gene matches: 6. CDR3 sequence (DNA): TGTGCCACCAGCAGAGGGACAGGGATGGCGAACTATGGCTACACCTTC. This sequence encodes CATSRGTGMANYGYTF.

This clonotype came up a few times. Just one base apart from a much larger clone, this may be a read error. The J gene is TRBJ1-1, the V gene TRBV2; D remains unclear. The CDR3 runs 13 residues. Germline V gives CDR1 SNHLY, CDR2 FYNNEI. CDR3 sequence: CASSVNTNTEACF. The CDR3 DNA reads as TGTGCCAGCAGCGTTAACACGAACACTGAAGCTTGCTTT. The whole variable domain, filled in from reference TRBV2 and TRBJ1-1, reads EPEVTQTPSHQVTQMGQEVILRCVPISNHLYFYWYRQILGQKVEFLVSFYNNEISEKSEIFDDQFSVERPDGSNFTLKIRSTKLEDSAMYFCASSVNTNTEACFGQGTRLTVV.

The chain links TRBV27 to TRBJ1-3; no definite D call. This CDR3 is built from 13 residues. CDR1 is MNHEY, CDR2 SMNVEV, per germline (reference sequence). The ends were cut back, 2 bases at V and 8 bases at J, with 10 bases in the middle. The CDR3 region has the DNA TGTGCCAGCAGTTTAGTTGACGGGGACACCATATATTTT. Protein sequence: CASSLVDGDTIYF.

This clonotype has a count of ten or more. This CDR3 reads CASSPAGLAGVITLGTQYF. The CDR3 region has the DNA TGTGCCAGCAGCCCGGCGGGACTAGCGGGAGTGATAACCCTAGGGACCCAGTACTTC. V gene TRBV11-1 combines with J gene TRBJ2-5, with 14 bases identical to TRBD2. This CDR3 region has 19 residues. Germline V gene lookup returns CDR1 SGHAT and CDR2 FQDESV (reference sequence). With V trimmed by 5 bases and J by 7 bases, 18 bases remained unmatched.

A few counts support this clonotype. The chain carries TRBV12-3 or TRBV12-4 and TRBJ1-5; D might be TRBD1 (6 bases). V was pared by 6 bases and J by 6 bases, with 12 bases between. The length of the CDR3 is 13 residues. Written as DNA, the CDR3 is TGTGCCAGCAGGGTGGGGGCGGTTCAGCCCCAGCATTTT. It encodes CASRVGAVQPQHF.

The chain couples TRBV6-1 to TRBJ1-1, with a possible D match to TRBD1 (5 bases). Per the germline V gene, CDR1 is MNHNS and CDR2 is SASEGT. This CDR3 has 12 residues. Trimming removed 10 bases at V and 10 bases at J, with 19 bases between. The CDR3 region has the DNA TGTGCCACCTCAATCCCGGGGCTTGTAGCTTTCTTT. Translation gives CATSIPGLVAFF.

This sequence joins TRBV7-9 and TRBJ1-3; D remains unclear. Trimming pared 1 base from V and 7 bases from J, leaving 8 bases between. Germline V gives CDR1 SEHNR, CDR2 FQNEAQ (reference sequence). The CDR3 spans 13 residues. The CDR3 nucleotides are TGTGCCAGCAGCTTAGAATTTAGGAACACCATATATTTT. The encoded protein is CASSLEFRNTIYF.